This T cell receptor beta chain appears in the sequencing data of a study of blood T cell repertoires in COVID-19. Study overall: Collection of acute and convalescent COVID-19 samples took place in the United States, Italy and Spain.

Seattle patient enrollment occurred during active infection, with longitudinal follow-up thereafter. The authors' processing: It was from reference gene primer amplification that nucleated cell counts were estimated. The table came from immunoSEQ multiplex PCR; TCRdb's copy has only in-frame clones and leaves some out. From that table come the V and J calls and clone size; the DNA was used to work out D and trimming. The sample records 450,000 or so clones, 80% to 90% being singletons. Source material: peripheral blood. This clonotype originated in a man aged 18 to 30 with COVID-19, enrolled during active disease.

DNA of the CDR3: TGCAGCGTTTTCACTTCCGGGTTTTACGAGCAGTACTTC. It specifies CSVFTSGFYEQYF. The chain uses TRBV29-1 and TRBJ2-7, with D unresolved. Germline V lookup: CDR1 SQVTM, CDR2 ANQGSEA. Trimming pared 5 bases from V and 4 bases from J, leaving 15 bases between. The CDR3 is 13 residues long.